The TCR beta chain under discussion was sequenced for a study of T cell changes during pregnancy in multiple sclerosis. The sample holds a few counts of this clone. Data came from immunoSEQ multiplex PCR; TCRdb stores just in-frame clones and leaves some out. Of roughly 30,000 clones in the sample, roughly nine tenths were seen once. Germline CDR1 reads MDHEN; CDR2 reads SYDVKM. This CDR3 contains 16 residues. V shed 1 base, J shed 3 bases, and the junction held 7 bases outside the gene matches. The TCR originated in a female donor with multiple sclerosis, enrolled in a pregnancy study. V and J are TRBV28 and TRBJ2-7; 9 bases map to TRBD1. The sample in question was CD8+ T cells from peripheral blood mononuclear cells, obtained in the first trimester of pregnancy. The CDR3 here is CASSLFSGQGNYEQYF. CDR3 in DNA: TGTGCCAGCAGTTTATTCTCCGGACAGGGGAACTACGAGCAGTACTTC.